The subject of this entry is one TCR beta chain. Its antigen is not yet known. One base away there is no much larger clone; base qualities are not given. This entry comes from a study of response to subunit inactivated influenza vaccine (dated by TCRdb to the late 2010s). About the investigation overall: The study used deep quantitative T cell receptor repertoire profiling to track responses to a trivalent subunit inactivated influenza vaccine. General study outcomes and caveats: According to the authors, only a limited number of new T cells may be recruited by each seasonal influenza vaccination.

Library generation was performed with RT-PCR. The sequencer listed for this sample is Illumina HiSeq 2500. The raw public reads went through TCRdb reprocessing: fastp at Q25, MiXCR clone calling, in-frame beta chains kept. Each entry merges the rows of one CDR3 protein and shows their most common DNA and genes. Across this sample there are roughly 620,000 distinct CDR3 sequences, with 10% to 12% seen only once. 11% of the sample is held by the ten biggest clonotypes. Its CDR3 holds 15 amino acids, cysteine through phenylalanine. Only CDR3 DNA remains: 45 bases, in frame from the first base. V trim: 5 bases; J trim: 3 bases; unmatched bases: 8. CDR1 and CDR2, per the germline V gene, are SGHTS and YDEGEE. The same data also went into a second study, on T cells expressing NK-cell markers. The second study's paper adds: TCR beta cDNA libraries were made by 5'RACE template switching that added a universal primer site and unique molecular identifiers. TCR beta-chain repertoires were profiled in sorted CD3+CD56+NKG2C+, CD3+CD56+NKG2C- and CD3+CD56-NKG2C+ T-cell subsets from fewer than 10 donors. Seven of the eight sequenced donors were HCMV-seropositive and one was HCMV-seronegative. In several experiments an anti-gammadeltaTCR antibody was added to restrict sorting to alphabetaTCR-expressing T cells. In a handful of donors, the dominant CD3+CD56+NKG2C+ clonotypes were among the top 10 CD8+ clonotypes and accounted for roughly 1.0-7.5% of CD8+ T cells. Those dominant clonotypes were again the most abundant among CD3+CD56-NKG2C+ cells in several donors, at about 25-60.1%. Whether the expanded NKG2C-expressing T cell clones were specific for HCMV antigens remained unclear. The study sequenced eight donors, all healthy volunteers chosen at random: three men and five women. A commercial ELISA kit detecting HCMV-specific IgG in serum was used to determine HCMV serostatus. Ficoll density gradient centrifugation was used to isolate peripheral blood mononuclear cells from blood. For about 6 donors, unsorted PBMC were also used to sequence bulk peripheral blood T-cell repertoires. cDNA synthesis was primed from the TCR beta constant segment and was followed by two successive PCR amplification steps. Libraries were sequenced as 2 x 150 bp reads on Illumina HiSeq 2000/2500, MiSeq or NextSeq. MIGEC was used to demultiplex reads and group reads by UMI, and MiTCR was used to assemble and quantify clonotypes. Only TCR cDNA sequences supported by at least two reads were kept to exclude erroneous sequences. The tcR package was used for downstream repertoire analysis, with clonotypes matched between fractions based on CDR3 nucleotide sequence plus V segment. Antigen specificity was annotated against VDJdb with VDJmatch, allowing one amino acid substitution in CDR3.

This TCR was sampled from a man aged 45-65 years who received an inactivated influenza vaccine. Donor details come from another sample of the same person, matched by shared clones. The input for sequencing was PBMCs from blood, taken on the day of vaccination. Rearrangement joined TRBV5-8 to TRBJ2-3; 8 bases in between match TRBD2. The DNA sequence is TGTGCCAGCAGACGACCGGGACTAGGAACAGATACGCAGTATTTT. It specifies CASRRPGLGTDTQYF.